This TCR beta chain was identified in a study of T cells in Graves' hyperthyroidism and ophthalmopathy. Patients aged 18 to 65 with hyperthyroidism were newly diagnosed, with duration under 2 months. Uncontrolled infection, other autoimmune disease, pregnancy or lactation led to exclusion. Amplification of TCR beta CDR3 regions used RNA as the template. HTBI primers were employed in a first-round RT-PCR of the TCR CDR3. TCRdb fed the multiplex PCR reads into MiXCR, producing one record per CDR3 protein. The table records hundreds of thousands of distinct CDR3 sequences, approximately 15% of them present only once. This receptor was obtained from a woman aged 18-29 years with Graves' hyperthyroidism. The sample consisted of blood.

The CDR3: CASSQRQGEEKLFF. In nucleotides, the CDR3 is TGCGCCAGCAGCCAACGACAGGGAGAAGAAAAACTGTTTTTT. The chain links TRBV4-1 to TRBJ1-4; 7 bases line up with TRBD1. Per germline, CDR1 MGHRA and CDR2 YSYEKL. J gave up 8 bases and V 2 bases, and 5 bases lay outside the gene matches. This CDR3 spans 14 amino acids.